This T cell receptor beta chain was sequenced for a study of blood T cell repertoires in COVID-19. Study at large: Researchers got acute and convalescent COVID-19 samples from the United States, Italy and Spain. Sample material is recorded as cDNA or gDNA derived from T cells, B-cell-depleted T cells, or PBMCs.

V was clipped by 2 bases and J by 1 base, with 2 bases between them. The CDR3 loop spans 12 amino acids. Repertoires were generated with immunoSEQ multiplex PCR, while TCRdb's copy carries only in-frame clones and drops some. This sample has 130,000 to 150,000 clones, with approximately 85% found just once. For this clone: Other DNA sequences from this sample encode an identical CDR3 as well.

The source material was peripheral blood. This receptor was identified in a woman aged 55-70 years with COVID-19, enrolled during active disease. The J gene is TRBJ2-5, the V gene TRBV12-3 or TRBV12-4; no firm D call. The CDR3 protein is CASSLLQETQYF. The CDR3, as DNA: TGTGCCAGCAGTTTACTCCAAGAGACCCAGTACTTC.